Presented here are 4 T cell receptor beta chains from one specimen sequenced in a study of response to subunit inactivated influenza vaccine. TCRdb reprocessed the RT-PCR reads via MiXCR and lists one record per CDR3 protein. Of 550,000 to 600,000 distinct CDR3 sequences listed, approximately 12% are singletons. Sequences were derived from PBMCs from blood, sampled on the day of vaccination. These receptors all come from a man between 45 and 60 years old who received an inactivated influenza vaccine.

V usage is TRBV5-1 and J usage is TRBJ2-7; D perhaps matches TRBD1 (6 bases). Per germline, CDR1 SGHRS and CDR2 YFSETQ. The CDR3 loop spans 17 amino acids. Trimming took 0 bases from V and 1 from J, leaving 17 bases between them. The CDR3 coding sequence is TGCGCCAGCAGCTTGGCCTGGTCGGATAGGGGGTCCTACGAGCAGTACTTC. It translates to CASSLAWSDRGSYEQYF.

This clonotype has a handful of counts. The CDR3, as DNA: TGCAGTGGACCGGACAGGAACACCGGGGAGCTGTTTTTT. Translated, it gives CSGPDRNTGELFF. This rearrangement joins TRBV20-1 to TRBJ2-2; D perhaps matches TRBD1 (6 bases). Germline CDR1 is DFQATT and CDR2 is SNEGSKA (reference sequence). V lost 7 bases and J 1 base, leaving 10 bases between the germline ends. The CDR3 totals 13 residues.

The chain carries TRBV24-1 and TRBJ2-2; D call uncertain. V lost 7 bases and J lost 5, with 16 bases in between. Looked up from germline, CDR1 is KGHDR and CDR2 is SFDVKD. The length of the CDR3 is 15 residues. The CDR3 spells CATRAGPGFTGELFF. The CDR3 DNA reads TGTGCCACCAGGGCCGGGCCAGGTTTTACCGGGGAGCTGTTTTTT.

J is TRBJ2-2 and V is TRBV28, with D tentatively TRBD1 (6 bases). The CDR3 has 14 residues. V lost 5 bases to trimming and J lost 3 bases, with 10 bases between them. CDR1 MDHEN and CDR2 SYDVKM come from the germline V gene. The DNA for the CDR3 is TGTGCCAGCAGTCCCACAGGGTACACCGGGGAGCTGTTTTTT. Its translation is CASSPTGYTGELFF.